This record concerns one T cell receptor (beta chain) sequence. Its antigen is not known. The source of the sample is a study of CD8 T cells in ankylosing spondylitis. The study's findings and limits: Roughly 8 highly homologous variants formed a TCR beta motif that appeared characteristic of ankylosing spondylitis blood.

V lost 0 bases to trimming and J lost 8 bases, with 9 bases between them. The CDR3 totals 13 residues. Germline V CDR1 and CDR2: SGHDT, YYEEEE. Scientists made TCR beta libraries using quantitative 5'-RACE with molecular barcodes. MiXCR, applied by TCRdb to the 5' RACE reads, yields one record per CDR3 protein. The sample yields some 250,000 distinct CDR3 sequences, over 8.5% seen once. This sequence was found in a male donor with ankylosing spondylitis or in good health (not recorded which). V and J are TRBV5-6 and TRBJ2-1, with D unresolved. Sequenced material: blood, either unsorted or a sorted T cell fraction (not recorded which). CDR3 amino acids: CASSLAQSYEQFF. CDR3 DNA sequence: TGTGCCAGCAGCTTGGCGCAAAGCTATGAGCAGTTCTTC.